The rows below give T cell receptor beta chains drawn from one sample of a study of early T cells in non-severe SARS-CoV-2 infection. One entry per CDR3 protein results from TCRdb running MiXCR on the 5' RACE reads. The sample gives some 67,000 distinct CDR3 sequences, 10% of which show up once; roughly a sixth is in the top ten. Sample: whole blood, taken at baseline. The source of these receptors is an adult who was a healthcare worker with PCR-confirmed SARS-CoV-2 infection or an uninfected control (not recorded which). The CDR3 runs from the conserved cysteine through the conserved F or W. The D gene is left open where the match is weak. Rows may omit the clone size; those that give it use once, few, many or a size class.

clone size	V gene	J gene	D gene	CDR3 protein	CDR3 DNA
few	TRBV14	TRBJ1-5	NA	CASSQWGLGSNQPQHF	TGTGCCAGCAGCCAATGGGGGCTAGGAAGCAATCAGCCCCAGCATTTT
once	TRBV20-1	TRBJ2-3	NA	CSARNPRTDTQYF	TGCAGTGCTAGAAACCCCCGCACAGATACGCAGTATTTT
few	TRBV28	TRBJ1-1	NA	CASSHARRGFTEAFF	TGTGCCAGCAGCCACGCCCGCAGGGGTTTCACTGAAGCTTTCTTT
few	TRBV6-6	TRBJ1-4	NA	CASSGLKMATNEKLFF	TGTGCCAGCAGTGGCCTAAAGATGGCAACTAATGAAAAACTGTTTTTT
NA	TRBV24-1	TRBJ2-7	NA	CATSDSGSSYEQYF	TGTGCCACCAGTGATTCAGGGTCATCCTACGAGCAGTACTTC
NA	TRBV25-1	TRBJ1-4	TRBD1	CASSGLTGTNEKLFF	TGTGCCAGCAGTGGATTGACAGGGACAAATGAAAAACTGTTTTTT
many	TRBV4-3	TRBJ2-1	NA	CASSQDGYSYNEQFF	TGCGCCAGCAGCCAGGACGGGTACTCCTACAATGAGCAGTTCTTC
few	TRBV20-1	TRBJ1-1	TRBD1	CSAREGQLNTEAFF	TGCAGTGCTAGAGAGGGACAGCTGAACACTGAAGCTTTCTTT
NA	TRBV7-2	TRBJ2-7	NA	CASSLGSASGVEQYF	TGTGCCAGCAGCTTAGGGTCCGCATCGGGAGTCGAGCAGTACTTC
NA	TRBV2	TRBJ2-5	NA	CASTLKETQYF	TGTGCCAGCACCCTTAAAGAGACCCAGTACTTC
many	TRBV6-4	TRBJ1-1	NA	CASSDNRDTEAFF	TGTGCCAGCAGTGATAACAGGGATACTGAAGCTTTCTTT
few	TRBV27	TRBJ2-3	NA	CASNNEIPGHPDTQYF	TGTGCCAGCAACAATGAGATACCGGGACACCCAGATACGCAGTATTTT
few	TRBV7-2	TRBJ2-3	TRBD2	CASSLDGLAGGPSDTQYF	TGTGCCAGCAGCTTAGACGGACTAGCGGGAGGGCCCTCAGATACGCAGTATTTT
many	TRBV9	TRBJ2-4	NA	CASSVAAGSSDIQYF	TGTGCCAGCAGCGTAGCGGCAGGGTCATCGGACATTCAGTACTTC
NA	TRBV28	TRBJ2-3	NA	CASSLKGWITDTQYF	TGTGCCAGCAGTTTGAAGGGGTGGATCACAGATACGCAGTATTTT
few	TRBV4-1	TRBJ2-7	TRBD2	CASSQLAVSAYEQYF	TGCGCCAGCAGCCAACTAGCGGTCTCGGCCTACGAGCAGTACTTC
many	TRBV4-1	TRBJ2-7	NA	CASSHPGLGRREQYF	TGCGCCAGCAGCCATCCCGGACTGGGACGCCGGGAGCAGTACTTC
many	TRBV6-6	TRBJ2-7	NA	CASSPPGPGSSNEQYF	TGTGCCAGCAGCCCCCCGGGCCCGGGCTCTAGCAACGAGCAGTACTTC
NA	TRBV10-3	TRBJ2-7	NA	CAITLEGTKGTYEQYF	TGTGCCATCACCCTCGAGGGGACAAAAGGGACCTACGAGCAGTACTTC
NA	TRBV6-5	TRBJ2-3	TRBD2	CASRPLAGGPGDTQYF	TGTGCCAGCAGGCCACTAGCGGGAGGGCCTGGAGATACGCAGTATTTT
few	TRBV7-8	TRBJ1-3	NA	CASSSTQIFLGNTIYF	TGTGCCAGCAGCTCCACCCAGATTTTCTTAGGAAACACCATATATTTT
few	TRBV12-3/TRBV12-4	TRBJ1-3	NA	CASSRRGPGNTIYF	TGTGCCAGCAGTCGCAGGGGTCCTGGAAACACCATATATTTT